This TCR beta chain was captured in a study of cytomegalovirus exposure and HLA in healthy donors. The CDR3 loop spans 15 amino acids. V was shortened by 5 bases and J by 1 base, with 15 bases between the two germline ends. Germline V lookup: CDR1 SGHDT, CDR2 YYEEEE. The PCR used 60 Vbeta and 13 Jbeta primers. Sequencing was performed with immunoSEQ multiplex PCR; in TCRdb, only in-frame clones are kept and a portion is missing. The table records over 150,000 clones, about 81% of them present only once. The sequence was collected from a woman between 18 and 30 years old in good health and CMV-seronegative. This chain uses TRBV5-6 with TRBJ1-1; D gene uncertain. The sample consisted of PBMCs. The DNA of the CDR3 is TGTGCCAGCAGTCGAATGCGGCTGGCGAACACTGAAGCTTTCTTT. Amino acid sequence: CASSRMRLANTEAFF.